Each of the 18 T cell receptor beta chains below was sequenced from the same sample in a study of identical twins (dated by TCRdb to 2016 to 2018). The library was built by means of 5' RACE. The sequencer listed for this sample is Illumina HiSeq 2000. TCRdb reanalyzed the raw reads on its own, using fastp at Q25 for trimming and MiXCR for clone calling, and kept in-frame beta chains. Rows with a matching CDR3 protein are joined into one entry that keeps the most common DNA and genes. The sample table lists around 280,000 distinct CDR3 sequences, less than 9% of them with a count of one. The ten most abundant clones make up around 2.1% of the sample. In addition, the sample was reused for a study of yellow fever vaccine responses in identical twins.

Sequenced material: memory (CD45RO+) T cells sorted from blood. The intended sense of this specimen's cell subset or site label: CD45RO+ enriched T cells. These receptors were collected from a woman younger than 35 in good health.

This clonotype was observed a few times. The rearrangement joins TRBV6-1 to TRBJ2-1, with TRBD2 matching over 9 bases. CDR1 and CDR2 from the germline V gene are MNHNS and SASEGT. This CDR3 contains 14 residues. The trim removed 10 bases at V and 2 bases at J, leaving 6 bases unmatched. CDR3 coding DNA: TGTGCCACCAATAGCGGGAGTACCTACAATGAGCAGTTCTTC. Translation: CATNSGSTYNEQFF.

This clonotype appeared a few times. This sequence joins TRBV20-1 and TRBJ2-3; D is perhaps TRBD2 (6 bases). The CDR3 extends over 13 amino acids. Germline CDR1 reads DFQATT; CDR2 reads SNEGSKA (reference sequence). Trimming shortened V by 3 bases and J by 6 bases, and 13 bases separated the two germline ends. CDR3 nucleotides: TGCAGTGCTAGTTACAGCGCGGGGGATACGCAGTATTTT. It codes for CSASYSAGDTQYF.

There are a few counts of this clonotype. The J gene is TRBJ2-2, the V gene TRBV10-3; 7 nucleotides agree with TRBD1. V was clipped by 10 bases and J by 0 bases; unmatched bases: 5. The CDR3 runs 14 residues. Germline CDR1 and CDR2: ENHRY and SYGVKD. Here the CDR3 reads CATRQGTNTGELFF. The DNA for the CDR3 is TGTGCCACGCGACAGGGAACGAACACCGGGGAGCTGTTTTTT.

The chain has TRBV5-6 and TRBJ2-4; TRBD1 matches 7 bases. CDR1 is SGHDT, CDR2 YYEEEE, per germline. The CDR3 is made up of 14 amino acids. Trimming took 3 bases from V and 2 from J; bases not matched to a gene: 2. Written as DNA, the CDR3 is TGTGCCAGCAGCTCGACAGGGACCAAAAACATTCAGTACTTC. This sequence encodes CASSSTGTKNIQYF.

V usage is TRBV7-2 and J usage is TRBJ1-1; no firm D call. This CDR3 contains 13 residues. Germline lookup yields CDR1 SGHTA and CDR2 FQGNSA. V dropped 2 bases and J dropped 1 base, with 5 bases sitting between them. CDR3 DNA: TGTGCCAGCAGCTTACGATGGAACACTGAAGCTTTCTTT. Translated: CASSLRWNTEAFF.

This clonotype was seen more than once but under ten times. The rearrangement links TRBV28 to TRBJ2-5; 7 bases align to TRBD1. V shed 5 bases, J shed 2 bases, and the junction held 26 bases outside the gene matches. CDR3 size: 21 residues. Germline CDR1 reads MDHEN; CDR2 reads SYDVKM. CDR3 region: CASSTGQVFVQSNTEQETQYF. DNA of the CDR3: TGTGCCAGCAGTACTGGACAGGTGTTTGTTCAGTCGAATACGGAACAAGAGACCCAGTACTTC.

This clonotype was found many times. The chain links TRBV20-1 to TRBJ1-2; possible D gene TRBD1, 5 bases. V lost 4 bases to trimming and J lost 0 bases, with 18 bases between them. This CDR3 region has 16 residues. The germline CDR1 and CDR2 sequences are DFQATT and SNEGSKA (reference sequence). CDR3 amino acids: CSANRDPFRTNYGYTF. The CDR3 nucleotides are TGCAGTGCTAACCGGGACCCCTTTCGAACTAACTATGGCTACACCTTC.

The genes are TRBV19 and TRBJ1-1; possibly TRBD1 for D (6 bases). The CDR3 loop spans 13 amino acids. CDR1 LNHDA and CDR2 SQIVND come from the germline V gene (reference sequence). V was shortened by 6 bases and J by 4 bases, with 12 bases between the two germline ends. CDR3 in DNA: TGTGCCAGTAGAGAGACGGGGGCCACTGAAGCTTTCTTT. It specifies CASRETGATEAFF.

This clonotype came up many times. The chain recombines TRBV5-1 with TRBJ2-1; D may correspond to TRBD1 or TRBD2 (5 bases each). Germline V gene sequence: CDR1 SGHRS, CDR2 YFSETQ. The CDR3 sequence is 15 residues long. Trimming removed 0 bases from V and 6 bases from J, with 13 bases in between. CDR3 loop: CASSLGGTVLNEQFF. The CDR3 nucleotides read TGCGCCAGCAGCTTGGGGGGGACGGTCCTCAATGAGCAGTTCTTC. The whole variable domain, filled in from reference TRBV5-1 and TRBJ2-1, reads KAGVTQTPRYLIKTRGQQVTLSCSPISGHRSVSWYQQTPGQGLQFLFEYFSETQRNKGNFPGRFSGRQFSNSRSEMNVSTLELGDSALYLCASSLGGTVLNEQFFGPGTRLTVL.

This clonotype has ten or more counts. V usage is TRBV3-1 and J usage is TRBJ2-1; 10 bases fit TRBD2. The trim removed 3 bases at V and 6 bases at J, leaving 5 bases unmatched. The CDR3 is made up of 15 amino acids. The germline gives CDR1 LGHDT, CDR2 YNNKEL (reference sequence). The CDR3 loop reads CASSHDTSGINEQFF. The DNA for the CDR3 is TGTGCCAGCAGCCACGACACTAGCGGGATCAATGAGCAGTTCTTC.

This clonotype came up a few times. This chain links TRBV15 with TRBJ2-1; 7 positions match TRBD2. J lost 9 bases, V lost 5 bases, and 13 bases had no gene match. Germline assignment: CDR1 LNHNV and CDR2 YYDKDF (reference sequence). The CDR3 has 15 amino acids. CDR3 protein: CATSATGTKVSEQFF. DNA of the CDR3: TGTGCCACCAGCGCCACTGGGACTAAAGTCAGTGAGCAGTTCTTC.

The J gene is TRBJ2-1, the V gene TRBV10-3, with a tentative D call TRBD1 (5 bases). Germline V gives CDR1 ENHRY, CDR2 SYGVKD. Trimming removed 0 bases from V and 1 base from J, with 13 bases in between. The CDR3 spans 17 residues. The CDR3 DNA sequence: TGTGCCATCAGTGAGTCCGGACACGATAAATCCTACAATGAGCAGTTCTTC. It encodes CAISESGHDKSYNEQFF.

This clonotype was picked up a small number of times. CDR3 bases: TGTGCCAGCACCGACGGGGGGACAGATACGCAGTATTTT. Translated, it gives CASTDGGTDTQYF. J is TRBJ2-3 and V is TRBV28, with 7 bases that match TRBD2. The CDR3 totals 13 residues. J gave up 3 bases and V 7 bases, and 4 bases lay outside the gene matches. The V gene's germline CDR1 is MDHEN and CDR2 SYDVKM.

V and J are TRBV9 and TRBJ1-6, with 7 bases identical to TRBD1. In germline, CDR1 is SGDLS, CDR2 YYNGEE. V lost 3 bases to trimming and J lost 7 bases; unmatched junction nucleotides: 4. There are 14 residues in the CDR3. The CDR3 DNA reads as TGTGCCAGCAGCGGGGACAGCCCGAATTCACCCCTCCACTTT. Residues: CASSGDSPNSPLHF.

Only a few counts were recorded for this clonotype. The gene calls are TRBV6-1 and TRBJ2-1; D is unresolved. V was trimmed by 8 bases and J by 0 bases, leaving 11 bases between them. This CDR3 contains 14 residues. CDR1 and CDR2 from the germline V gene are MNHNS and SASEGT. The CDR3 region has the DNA TGTGCCAGCTCTCAAGGTAGCTCCTACAATGAGCAGTTCTTC. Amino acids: CASSQGSSYNEQFF.

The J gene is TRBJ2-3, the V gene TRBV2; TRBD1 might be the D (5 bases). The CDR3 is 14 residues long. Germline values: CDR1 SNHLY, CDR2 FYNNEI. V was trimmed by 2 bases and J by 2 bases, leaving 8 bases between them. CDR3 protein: CASSESQVTDTQYF. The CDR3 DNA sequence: TGTGCCAGCAGTGAATCACAGGTCACAGATACGCAGTATTTT.

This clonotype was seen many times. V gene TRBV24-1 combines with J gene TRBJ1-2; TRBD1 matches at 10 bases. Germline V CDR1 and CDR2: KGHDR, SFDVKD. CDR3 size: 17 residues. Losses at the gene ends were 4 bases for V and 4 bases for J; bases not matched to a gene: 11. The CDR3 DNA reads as TGTGCCACCAGTGACCCCGGGACAGGGGCCTCCTTCTATGGCTACACCTTC. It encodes CATSDPGTGASFYGYTF.

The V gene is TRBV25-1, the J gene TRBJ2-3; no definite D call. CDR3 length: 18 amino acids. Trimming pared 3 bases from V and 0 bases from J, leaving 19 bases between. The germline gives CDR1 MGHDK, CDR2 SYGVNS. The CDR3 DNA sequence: TGTGCCAGCAGTGACCGGATGATGACGGGCTCGAGCACAGATACGCAGTATTTT. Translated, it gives CASSDRMMTGSSTDTQYF. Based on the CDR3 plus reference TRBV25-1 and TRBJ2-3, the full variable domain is EADIYQTPRYLVIGTGKKITLECSQTMGHDKMYWYQQDPGMELHLIHYSYGVNSTEKGDLSSESTVSRIRTEHFPLTLESARPSHTSQYLCASSDRMMTGSSTDTQYFGPGTRLTVL.